These 15 T cell receptor beta chains came from one sample sequenced in a study of long-term antiretroviral therapy in people with HIV. Samples were assayed with immunoSEQ v3.0 at survey level. Data came from immunoSEQ multiplex PCR; TCRdb stores just in-frame clones and leaves some out. Of roughly 19,000 clones in the sample, 80% to 90% were seen once. Sequencing was performed on unsorted PBMCs, taken 0.6 years after starting antiretroviral therapy. All receptors derive from a woman aged 18-29 years with HIV.

The chain carries TRBV28 and TRBJ2-3; D unclear. Trimming took off 2 bases at V and 0 bases at J, with 15 bases between the two ends. The CDR3 runs to 17 residues. Per the germline V gene, CDR1 is MDHEN and CDR2 is SYDVKM. CDR3 residues: CASSLPRQLSSTDTQYF. DNA for the CDR3: TGTGCCAGCAGTTTACCCCGGCAGCTATCTAGCACAGATACGCAGTATTTT.

The chain links TRBV28 to TRBJ2-7; D not resolved. Germline values: CDR1 MDHEN, CDR2 SYDVKM. Between the trimmed V and J ends, which lost 6 bases and 0 bases, there was a span of 15 bases. This CDR3 contains 15 residues. The DNA of the CDR3 is TGTGCCAGCAGCCACGTTCCCCCTAGCTCCTACGAGCAGTACTTC. Protein sequence: CASSHVPPSSYEQYF.

The chain is built from TRBV30 and TRBJ1-1; D remains ambiguous. Trimming removed 3 bases from V and 0 bases from J, with 8 bases in between. The CDR3 has 13 residues. Germline lookup yields CDR1 GTSNPN and CDR2 SVGIG (reference sequence). The chain's CDR3 is CAWSVTLNTEAFF. CDR3 nucleotide sequence: TGTGCCTGGAGCGTTACATTGAACACTGAAGCTTTCTTT. The full variable domain, in which reference TRBV30 and TRBJ1-1 provide the parts outside the CDR3, is SQTIHQWPATLVQPVGSPLSLECTVEGTSNPNLYWYRQAAGRGLQLLFYSVGIGQISSEVPQNLSASRPQDRQFILSSKKLLLSDSGFYLCAWSVTLNTEAFFGQGTRLTVV.

The J gene is TRBJ1-4, the V gene TRBV6-5, with TRBD1 identical over 7 bases. Germline V gene data show CDR1 as MNHEY and CDR2 as SVGAGI. The CDR3 covers 14 residues. Trimming removed 6 bases from V and 4 bases from J; junction bases left unmatched: 5. The CDR3 nucleotides are TGTGCCAGCAGCAGGACAGGAGTTAATGAAAAACTGTTTTTT. As protein: CASSRTGVNEKLFF.

This rearrangement joins TRBV9 to TRBJ2-2; TRBD1 agrees at 10 bases. Trimming cost V 4 bases and J 4 bases; bases outside gene matches: 7. CDR1 SGDLS and CDR2 YYNGEE come from the germline V gene. The CDR3 has 16 residues. The DNA for the CDR3 is TGTGCCAGCAGCTTCAGGACAGGGGGAAGCACCGGGGAGCTGTTTTTT. Its translation is CASSFRTGGSTGELFF.

The CDR3 nucleotides read TGTGCCAGCAGCCCTTCAGGACTAGCGTTTATATACGAGCAGTACTTC. Protein: CASSPSGLAFIYEQYF. This chain joins TRBV5-6 and TRBJ2-7; TRBD2 matches 9 bases. Germline CDR1 reads SGHDT; CDR2 reads YYEEEE. The junction had 12 bases not matched to a gene; V was cut back by 4 bases and J by 4 bases. CDR3 size: 16 residues.

This chain connects TRBV6-6 to TRBJ2-1; D gene uncertain. This CDR3 is 14 amino acids long. V shed 8 bases and J shed 1 base, with 12 bases lying between them. Germline V gene data show CDR1 as MNHNY and CDR2 as SVGAGI (reference sequence). The CDR3 nucleotides are TGTGCCAGCGGTCAGGTACGATCCTACAATGAGCAGTTCTTC. Amino acid sequence: CASGQVRSYNEQFF.

V and J are TRBV29-1 and TRBJ2-1, with TRBD2 matching over 11 bases. The CDR3 covers 14 residues. Germline values: CDR1 SQVTM, CDR2 ANQGSEA. Trimming took 3 bases from V and 3 from J; bases not matched to a gene: 1. The CDR3 DNA reads as TGCAGCGTTGATACTAGCGGGGGCTACAATGAGCAGTTCTTC. It yields the protein CSVDTSGGYNEQFF.

The chain combines TRBV28 with TRBJ1-2, with D uncertain. The CDR3 totals 13 residues. The V end lost 4 bases, the J end lost 3 bases, and 9 bases lay between the germline ends. Germline V gene sequence: CDR1 MDHEN, CDR2 SYDVKM. CDR3 nucleotide sequence: TGTGCCAGCAGTTATGGTCAGGACTATGGCTACACCTTC. Its translation is CASSYGQDYGYTF.

The chain links TRBV5-1 to TRBJ2-7; D not certain. The V and J ends lost 3 bases and 6 bases respectively, with 19 bases between them. Per germline, CDR1 SGHRS and CDR2 YFSETQ. This CDR3 contains 15 residues. The CDR3 DNA is TGCGCCAGCAGCTGGAACGCAGGTTCACCCTCCGAGCAGTACTTC. It specifies CASSWNAGSPSEQYF.

As concerns this clone: A read error may account for a junction end that differs from germline. The chain is built from TRBV7-6 and TRBJ2-2, with D tentatively TRBD2 (5 bases). CDR1 is SGHVS and CDR2 is FNYEAQ in the germline V gene. The CDR3 spans 14 residues. CDR3 nucleotides: TGTGCCAGCAGCTTCCTCCACCCCCCCGGGGAGCTGTTCTTT. Translated, it gives CASSFLHPPGELFF.

V is TRBV30 and J is TRBJ2-4; tentatively, D is TRBD2 (6 bases). CDR3 length: 15 amino acids. The germline V gene has CDR1 GTSNPN and CDR2 SVGIG (reference sequence). The V gene lost 3 bases and the J gene lost 2 bases, with 14 bases spanning the gap. In DNA form, the CDR3 reads TGTGCCTGGAGCCGGGGTGCGGGGTCCAAAAACATTCAGTACTTC. The encoded protein is CAWSRGAGSKNIQYF.

This chain links TRBV21-1 with TRBJ1-2; TRBD1 is the table's D call and was not checked against the DNA. TRBV21-1 is a listed pseudogene. The CDR3 is made up of 16 amino acids. CDR3: CASSAKEWGQYNGYTF. In DNA, the CDR3 is TGTGCCAGCAGCGCAAAGGAATGGGGACAATACAATGGCTACACCTTC.

The chain links TRBV29-1 to TRBJ1-1; TRBD1 is a possible D gene (5 bases). CDR3 size: 15 residues. The V end lost 7 bases, the J end lost 0 bases, and 18 bases lay between the germline ends. Germline loops: CDR1 SQVTM, CDR2 ANQGSEA. CDR3 protein: CSAAPGWGMNTEAFF. CDR3 coding DNA: TGCAGCGCCGCCCCCGGGTGGGGGATGAACACTGAAGCTTTCTTT. Drawing the rest from reference TRBV29-1 and TRBJ1-1, the complete variable domain is SAVISQKPSRDICQRGTSLTIQCQVDSQVTMMFWYRQQPGQSLTLIATANQGSEATYESGFVIDKFPISRPNLTFSTLTVSNMSPEDSSIYLCSAAPGWGMNTEAFFGQGTRLTVV.

This clone came up once. The CDR3 end shows no conserved phenylalanine or tryptophan, and so a read error is likely. The limits of the CDR3 on the DNA are not certain, so only TCRdb's listed CDR3 is given. The chain couples TRBV11-2 to TRBJ1-1. The CDR3 comprises 11 residues, both ends counted. From germline, CDR1 is SGHAT and CDR2 FQNNGV. The CDR3 sequence is CASSLEGTVGT.